The sequence of this TCR beta chain was determined in a study of T cells after yellow fever vaccination. Findings and caveats of the study: Most primary-vaccination clones reappeared after the booster (about 95% CD4, about 88% CD8). When the response was secondary, it was weaker but reached its peak faster, day 5 versus 15. Clonotype sharing between CD4 and CD8 compartments was small.

Concerning this clonotype itself: The antigen is undetermined.

The CDR3 is made up of 10 amino acids. V gave up 3 bases and J gave up 8 bases, with 5 bases separating them. Germline CDR1 reads GTSNPN; CDR2 reads SVGIG (reference sequence). They built TCR cDNA with 5'RACE template switching, a step that put in a universal primer site and UMIs. MiXCR, run by TCRdb on the 5' RACE reads, gives a single entry per CDR3 protein. The sample shows around 360,000 distinct CDR3 sequences, around a tenth of them seen only once. The sequence derives from a man between 18 and 35 years old who received the YFV17D yellow fever vaccine. The sample in question was PBMCs, obtained on the day of the first yellow fever vaccination. This chain connects TRBV30 to TRBJ2-1; the D is unclear. The CDR3 nucleotides read TGTGCCTGGAGCGCCCATGAGCAGTTCTTC. Translating it yields CAWSAHEQFF. The full variable domain, rest sourced from reference TRBV30 and TRBJ2-1, is SQTIHQWPATLVQPVGSPLSLECTVEGTSNPNLYWYRQAAGRGLQLLFYSVGIGQISSEVPQNLSASRPQDRQFILSSKKLLLSDSGFYLCAWSAHEQFFGPGTRLTVL.